The 18 T cell receptor beta chains given below trace back to one sample, sequenced in a study of shared T cell receptors in the human thymus. Profiling relied on immunoSEQ multiplex PCR, and the TCRdb table lists in-frame clones only, not all of them. This table holds hundreds of thousands of clones, 70% to 90% found once. A further study also used this sample, focusing on human thymus T cells.

Material: thymocytes. These receptor sequences come from a boy younger than two with a congenital heart defect.

The chain joins TRBV5-1 to TRBJ2-1; tentative D call: TRBD1 (5 bases). V lost 5 bases and J lost 9, with 12 bases in between. The V gene's germline CDR1 is SGHRS and CDR2 YFSETQ. The CDR3 has 12 residues. This chain's CDR3 is CASSDQGSEQFF. CDR3 coding DNA: TGCGCCAGCAGTGACCAGGGCAGTGAGCAGTTCTTC.

The chain recombines TRBV5-6 with TRBJ2-2, with D uncertain. CDR3 length: 17 amino acids. Germline V lookup: CDR1 SGHDT, CDR2 YYEEEE. Trimming shortened V by 3 bases and J by 2 bases, and 17 bases separated the two germline ends. CDR3 protein: CASSSTRMTPNTGELFF. The DNA for the CDR3 is TGTGCCAGCAGCTCCACCCGAATGACACCTAACACCGGGGAGCTGTTTTTT.

This clone occurred once. The chain recombines TRBV14 with TRBJ2-3; D is possibly TRBD2 (6 bases). CDR1 and CDR2 (germline): SGHDN, FVKESK. Trimming took 1 base from V and 5 from J, leaving 13 bases between them. There are 15 residues in the CDR3. The CDR3 DNA reads TGTGCCAGCAGCCAAGTTCCTAGCGCCCTAGATACGCAGTATTTT. Translated: CASSQVPSALDTQYF. The full variable domain, rest sourced from reference TRBV14 and TRBJ2-3, is EAGVTQFPSHSVIEKGQTVTLRCDPISGHDNLYWYRRVMGKEIKFLLHFVKESKQDESGMPNNRFLAERTGGTYSTLKVQPAELEDSGVYFCASSQVPSALDTQYFGPGTRLTVL.

In this sample, this clone turned up a few times. The V gene is TRBV28, the J gene TRBJ1-2; 9 positions agree with TRBD1. V dropped 6 bases and J dropped 5; count of bases not matched to a gene: 7. This CDR3 is 14 amino acids long. Germline CDR1 and CDR2: MDHEN and SYDVKM. This CDR3 is CASSSGTGTYGYTF. CDR3 nucleotides: TGTGCCAGCAGCTCCGGGACAGGGACTTATGGCTACACCTTC.

V gene TRBV6-5 combines with J gene TRBJ2-7, with a weak D call TRBD2 (6 bases). The CDR3 runs 13 residues. V lost 2 bases, J lost 1 base, and 6 bases lay in between. Germline loops: CDR1 MNHEY, CDR2 SVGAGI. DNA for the CDR3: TGTGCCAGCAGTTACGGAGGGTCCTACGAGCAGTACTTC. Translating it yields CASSYGGSYEQYF.

CDR3 in amino acids: CASSWGLAGEPTDTQYF. DNA of the CDR3: TGCGCCAGCAGCTGGGGACTAGCGGGAGAACCCACAGATACGCAGTATTTT. The chain has TRBV5-1 and TRBJ2-3, with TRBD2 matching 14 bases. The germline V gene has CDR1 SGHRS and CDR2 YFSETQ. This CDR3 is 17 amino acids long. J lost 2 bases, V lost 3 bases, and 5 bases had no gene match.

This sequence joins TRBV28 and TRBJ2-7; the match to TRBD2 covers 8 bases. V was pared by 2 bases and J by 1 base, with 1 base of the junction left unmatched. The CDR3 covers 14 residues. Germline V CDR1 and CDR2: MDHEN, SYDVKM. DNA for the CDR3: TGTGCCAGCAGTTTAACGGGGGGGTCCTACGAGCAGTACTTC. Amino acids: CASSLTGGSYEQYF.

The chain couples TRBV27 to TRBJ2-7, with D possibly TRBD1 on 6 matching bases. CDR3 length: 14 residues. The V gene lost 5 bases and the J gene lost 6 bases, with 17 bases spanning the gap. Germline CDR1 is MNHEY and CDR2 is SMNVEV (reference sequence). CDR3 sequence: CASSPHRAGREQYF. The CDR3 coding sequence is TGTGCCAGCAGTCCCCACAGGGCTGGTCGCGAGCAGTACTTC.

This clone was seen just once. This chain connects TRBV27 to TRBJ1-5; 9 bases fit TRBD1. Unmatched junction bases numbered 6, after V lost 2 bases and J lost 7 bases. The CDR3 runs to 15 residues. Germline V gene data show CDR1 as MNHEY and CDR2 as SMNVEV (reference sequence). CDR3 amino acids: CASSLDRGGLQPQHF. CDR3 coding DNA: TGTGCCAGCAGTTTAGACAGGGGGGGATTACAGCCCCAGCATTTT.

This chain links TRBV5-6 with TRBJ2-5; 12 bases are shared with TRBD2. Germline CDR1 reads SGHDT; CDR2 reads YYEEEE. This CDR3 spans 16 amino acids. J gave up 0 bases and V 4 bases, and 4 bases lay outside the gene matches. CDR3 sequence reads: CASSLAGGPYQETQYF. The CDR3 region has the DNA TGTGCCAGCAGCCTAGCGGGAGGGCCTTACCAAGAGACCCAGTACTTC.

This clone was counted a few times. The chain combines TRBV5-1 with TRBJ2-2; D not certain. Trimming took 2 bases from V and 1 from J, leaving 6 bases between them. The CDR3 is made up of 14 amino acids. Germline values: CDR1 SGHRS, CDR2 YFSETQ. In DNA, the CDR3 is TGCGCCAGCAGCTTACACATGAACACCGGGGAGCTGTTTTTT. Its translation: CASSLHMNTGELFF.

V gene TRBV27 combines with J gene TRBJ1-3; 7 nucleotides align to TRBD1. This CDR3 is built from 19 residues. Trimming cost V 5 bases and J 0 bases; bases outside gene matches: 16. The V gene's germline CDR1 is MNHEY and CDR2 SMNVEV (reference sequence). Here the CDR3 reads CASSHHHPGQRSSGNTIYF. Here the CDR3 DNA reads TGTGCCAGCAGTCACCACCACCCGGGACAGCGTAGCTCTGGAAACACCATATATTTT.

This clone was observed a handful of times. V is TRBV29-1 and J is TRBJ1-4; no reliable D call. The CDR3 runs to 11 residues. The germline CDR1 and CDR2 sequences are SQVTM and ANQGSEA. V was trimmed by 3 bases and J by 8 bases, leaving 7 bases between them. CDR3 coding DNA: TGCAGCGTTGACATAGAGGAAAAACTGTTTTTT. The encoded protein is CSVDIEEKLFF.

J is TRBJ2-2 and V is TRBV19, with D maybe TRBD2 (5 bases). CDR1 and CDR2 from the germline V gene are LNHDA and SQIVND (reference sequence). Trimming left V 3 bases short and J 8 bases short, with 16 bases between. The CDR3 totals 15 residues. The CDR3 DNA reads TGTGCCAGTAGTATTGGCGGGTTCTTTGGGGGGGAGCTGTTTTTT. Encoded protein: CASSIGGFFGGELFF.

This clone was detected only a few times. This chain uses TRBV14 with TRBJ2-2; TRBD2 agrees at 13 bases. The CDR3 has 16 amino acids. The V segment lost 0 bases and the J segment 6 bases; nucleotides outside the gene matches: 1. The V gene's germline CDR1 is SGHDN and CDR2 FVKESK. CDR3 nucleotide sequence: TGTGCCAGCAGCCAAGAGGGGACTAGCGGGGCCGGGGAGCTGTTTTTT. Residues: CASSQEGTSGAGELFF.

This chain links TRBV4-2 with TRBJ2-1; 14 bases map to TRBD2. Per germline, CDR1 LGHNA and CDR2 YNFKEQ. V was pared by 4 bases and J by 9 bases, with 5 bases of the junction left unmatched. The length of the CDR3 is 15 residues. CDR3 coding DNA: TGTGCCAGCAGCCGCGGACTAGCGGGGGGCGGTGAGCAGTTCTTC. Translated: CASSRGLAGGGEQFF.

In DNA form, the CDR3 reads TGTGCCAGCAGTGCCCGACTAGCGGGAGAGGGAGATACGCAGTATTTT. This translates into CASSARLAGEGDTQYF. This chain uses TRBV7-3 with TRBJ2-3; 12 bases are a match to TRBD2. CDR1 and CDR2 from the germline V gene are SGHTA and FQGTGA. CDR3 length: 16 residues. Trimming cost V 6 bases and J 5 bases; bases outside gene matches: 9.

This clone was detected once. The V gene is TRBV18, the J gene TRBJ2-1; D is unresolved. This CDR3 contains 15 residues. V was pared by 3 bases and J by 2 bases, with 11 bases between. Germline lookup yields CDR1 KGHSH and CDR2 LQKENI. The CDR3 is CASSPPFTPYNEQFF. The CDR3 DNA is TGTGCCAGCTCACCCCCTTTTACTCCCTACAATGAGCAGTTCTTC.